Many counts were recorded for the clone carrying this T cell receptor beta chain. The CDR3 is 12 amino acids. The V end was cut by 4 bases, the J end by 0 bases, with 5 bases between. In germline, CDR1 is SGHDT, CDR2 YYEEEE. This sample stems from a study of T cells after yellow fever vaccination. UMIs were added to TCR cDNA along with a universal primer site when it was made by 5'RACE template switching. One entry per CDR3 protein, called by TCRdb with MiXCR from the 5' RACE reads. The table has roughly 310,000 distinct CDR3 sequences, roughly 3.5% seen once. The sequence came from a man younger than 35 who received the YFV17D yellow fever vaccine. The chain recombines TRBV5-6 with TRBJ2-7, with D unclear. Source: PBMCs, taken on the day of the yellow fever booster vaccination. This CDR3 reads CASSTSSYEQYV. The CDR3 nucleotides are TGTGCCAGCAGCACGAGCTCCTACGAGCAGTACGTC.